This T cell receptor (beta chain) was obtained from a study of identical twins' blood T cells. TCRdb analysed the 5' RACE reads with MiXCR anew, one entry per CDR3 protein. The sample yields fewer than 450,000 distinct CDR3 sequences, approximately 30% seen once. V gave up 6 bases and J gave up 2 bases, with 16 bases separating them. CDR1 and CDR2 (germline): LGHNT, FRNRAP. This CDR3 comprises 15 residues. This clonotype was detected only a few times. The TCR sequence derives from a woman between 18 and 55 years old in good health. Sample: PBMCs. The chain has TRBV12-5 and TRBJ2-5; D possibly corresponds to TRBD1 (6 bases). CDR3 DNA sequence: TGTGCTAGTGGCCCCGGGACAACCGTTCAAGAGACCCAGTACTTC. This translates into CASGPGTTVQETQYF.